The 24 T cell receptor beta chains in this list originate from one sample, sequenced in a study of blood T cell repertoires in COVID-19. Method: immunoSEQ multiplex PCR; TCRdb's copy keeps in-frame clones and lacks some. The profile covers under 200,000 clones, with about 74% appearing a single time and 8.1% taken by the ten largest. The sequencing input was peripheral blood. The receptors shown here come from a man in his 60s with acute or convalescent COVID-19.

Here the CDR3 DNA reads TGTGCCAGTAGTCTCTCCAGGGGGCGGGGCTACGAGCAGTACTTC. This codes for CASSLSRGRGYEQYF. The chain uses TRBV19 and TRBJ2-7, with TRBD1 matching 8 bases. This CDR3 has 15 amino acids. V trimming: 5 bases; J trimming: 3 bases; junction bases outside the gene matches: 9. Looked up from germline, CDR1 is LNHDA and CDR2 is SQIVND (reference sequence).

The chain links TRBV23-1 to TRBJ2-7; D may be TRBD2 (7 bases). TRBV23-1 is sorted into the ORF group, with uncertain function. CDR3 size: 15 residues. Trimming shortened V by 8 bases and J by 2 bases, and 19 bases separated the two germline ends. The CDR3 bases are TGCGCCAGCCATTATTGGGGGGGGCCAGCCTACGAGCAGTACTTC. Its translation: CASHYWGGPAYEQYF.

The V and J genes are TRBV28 and TRBJ1-2; 7 positions agree with TRBD1. CDR1 and CDR2 (germline): MDHEN, SYDVKM. The CDR3 has 13 amino acids. The ends lost 5 bases at V and 7 bases at J; junction bases unmatched: 7. CDR3 in amino acids: CASSLGTDAGYTF. The CDR3 nucleotides read TGTGCCAGCAGTCTCGGGACAGATGCTGGCTACACCTTC.

The gene calls are TRBV29-1 and TRBJ1-1; perhaps TRBD1 as D (6 bases). Between the trimmed V and J ends, which lost 6 bases and 4 bases, there was a span of 15 bases. The CDR3 is 13 amino acids. The germline V gene has CDR1 SQVTM and CDR2 ANQGSEA. CDR3 bases: TGCAGCGTCAAAAGGGGGGGAGGCACTGAAGCTTTCTTT. Translating gives CSVKRGGGTEAFF.

CDR3 bases: TGTGCCAGCAGGGCCGGGACAGGGGTTTCGCGGGATCCGCAGTATTTT. This codes for CASRAGTGVSRDPQYF. The V gene is TRBV5-5, the J gene TRBJ2-3, with TRBD1 matching 10 bases. The CDR3 covers 16 residues. From germline, CDR1 is SGHKS and CDR2 YYEKEE (reference sequence). V shed 5 bases and J 10 bases; nucleotides not matched to a gene: 16. The whole variable domain, filled in from reference TRBV5-5 and TRBJ2-3, reads DAGVTQSPTHLIKTRGQQVTLRCSPISGHKSVSWYQQVLGQGPQFIFQYYEKEERGRGNFPDRFSARQFPNYSSELNVNALLLGDSALYLCASRAGTGVSRDPQYFGPGTRLTVL.

In this sample, this clone turned up once. This rearrangement joins TRBV10-3 to TRBJ2-7; maybe TRBD2 (7 bases). The CDR3 loop spans 13 amino acids. The ends were cut back, 8 bases at V and 4 bases at J, with 15 bases in the middle. Per the germline V gene, CDR1 is ENHRY and CDR2 is SYGVKD. The CDR3 DNA reads TGTGCCATCTCTGGGAGGGGGGGGTACGAGCAGTACTTC. As protein: CAISGRGGYEQYF.

The rearrangement links TRBV10-1 to TRBJ2-1; 7 nucleotides line up with TRBD1. The CDR3 covers 13 residues. Germline trimming cut 6 bases from V and 6 bases from J; bases unmatched to any gene: 5. The germline gives CDR1 WNHNN, CDR2 SYGVQD (reference sequence). The CDR3 DNA reads TGCGCCAGCAGAGTACAGGGGTCCAATGAGCAGTTCTTC. The encoded protein is CASRVQGSNEQFF.

The chain combines TRBV30 with TRBJ2-7, with 9 bases aligning to TRBD1. The CDR3 covers 14 residues. CDR1 and CDR2 from the germline V gene are GTSNPN and SVGIG (reference sequence). V lost 1 base and J lost 4; bases outside the gene matches: 5. The CDR3 DNA reads as TGTGCCTGGAGTGGCCCGGACAGGGGTTACGAGCAGTACTTC. Translated, it gives CAWSGPDRGYEQYF.

V is TRBV4-1 and J is TRBJ1-1; possibly TRBD1 for D (6 bases). The CDR3 runs 16 residues. Trimming left V 2 bases short and J 4 bases short, with 17 bases between. Per the germline V gene, CDR1 is MGHRA and CDR2 is YSYEKL. The CDR3 protein is CASSQSGGRVATEAFF. CDR3 nucleotide sequence: TGCGCCAGCAGCCAAAGTGGGGGCAGGGTAGCCACTGAAGCTTTCTTT.

This clone came up once. This sequence joins TRBV9 and TRBJ1-4; D is unclear. V was clipped by 4 bases and J by 8 bases, with 18 bases between them. From germline, CDR1 is SGDLS and CDR2 YYNGEE. CDR3 length: 15 amino acids. DNA of the CDR3: TGTGCCAGCAGCCCCGAGGGTTTCAAAGGGGAAAAACTGTTTTTT. Protein sequence: CASSPEGFKGEKLFF. The complete variable domain, with remaining parts taken from reference TRBV9 and TRBJ1-4, reads DSGVTQTPKHLITATGQRVTLRCSPRSGDLSVYWYQQSLDQGLQFLIQYYNGEERAKGNILERFSAQQFPDLHSELNLSSLELGDSALYFCASSPEGFKGEKLFFGSGTQLSVL.

The CDR3 DNA reads TGTGCCAGCAGTTACTCAAGACAGGGAAATGGCTACACCTTC. Its translation: CASSYSRQGNGYTF. The chain is built from TRBV6-5 and TRBJ1-2, with 7 bases identical to TRBD1. The CDR3 extends over 14 amino acids. V lost 0 bases and J lost 6; bases outside the gene matches: 4. Per the germline V gene, CDR1 is MNHEY and CDR2 is SVGAGI.

The V gene is TRBV10-1, the J gene TRBJ2-3, with no clear D. CDR3 length equals 14 residues. Trimming removed 0 bases from V and 0 bases from J, with 4 bases in between. The germline V gene has CDR1 WNHNN and CDR2 SYGVQD (reference sequence). CDR3: CASSESSSTDTQYF. CDR3 bases: TGCGCCAGCAGTGAGTCGAGTAGCACAGATACGCAGTATTTT.

The chain combines TRBV19 with TRBJ2-5, with 7 bases identical to TRBD2. Trimming removed 5 bases from V and 2 bases from J; junction bases left unmatched: 11. Germline CDR1 is LNHDA and CDR2 is SQIVND (reference sequence). The CDR3 runs to 16 residues. The DNA for the CDR3 is TGTGCCAGTAGTCTTACCCCGACTAGCAGGCAAGAGACCCAGTACTTC. It translates to CASSLTPTSRQETQYF.

This chain connects TRBV5-8 to TRBJ1-5; tentatively, D is TRBD1 (6 bases). This CDR3 comprises 12 residues. Between the trimmed V and J ends, which lost 4 bases and 5 bases, there was a span of 7 bases. CDR1 and CDR2 (germline): SGHTS, YDEGEE. CDR3 bases: TGTGCCAGCAGCCGACAGGATCAGCCCCAGCATTTT. Translated, it gives CASSRQDQPQHF.

V usage is TRBV7-2 and J usage is TRBJ2-2; TRBD1 matches 10 bases. CDR3 size: 16 residues. Per germline, CDR1 SGHTA and CDR2 FQGNSA. Trimming took 8 bases from V and 4 from J; bases not matched to a gene: 10. This CDR3 is CASPLKGTGVTGELFF. In DNA form, the CDR3 reads TGTGCCAGCCCTTTGAAAGGGACAGGGGTCACCGGGGAGCTGTTTTTT.

The chain combines TRBV7-2 with TRBJ2-5; 15 bases fit TRBD2. Germline CDR1 is SGHTA and CDR2 is FQGNSA. This CDR3 comprises 17 residues. Losses at the gene ends were 5 bases for V and 5 bases for J; bases not matched to a gene: 9. The CDR3, as DNA: TGTGCCAGCAGCCAGGGACTAGCGGGGGGCGCTTGGGAGACCCAGTACTTC. Amino acids: CASSQGLAGGAWETQYF.

V usage is TRBV4-3 and J usage is TRBJ2-7; 7 bases are a match to TRBD1. V dropped 0 bases and J dropped 2; count of bases not matched to a gene: 1. The CDR3 is 14 residues long. The germline gives CDR1 LGHNA, CDR2 YSLEER. CDR3 bases: TGCGCCAGCAGCCAAGACACAGGGGCCTACGAGCAGTACTTC. This encodes CASSQDTGAYEQYF.

Of note for this clone: Other DNA sequences in this specimen translate into the identical CDR3. The chain has TRBV18 and TRBJ2-1; weak D call: TRBD2 (6 bases). The CDR3 totals 14 residues. Per germline, CDR1 KGHSH and CDR2 LQKENI. Trimming took 2 bases from V and 4 from J, leaving 9 bases between them. The CDR3 nucleotides read TGTGCCAGCTCACCAGAGGGGACTTACAATGAGCAGTTCTTC. Translating gives CASSPEGTYNEQFF.

The table lists this clone with a few counts. V and J are TRBV10-3 and TRBJ2-3; 7 bases map to TRBD2. The CDR3 consists of 14 residues. Germline-derived CDR1 and CDR2 are ENHRY and SYGVKD. V lost 4 bases and J lost 2; bases outside the gene matches: 3. CDR3 residues: CAISASGDTDTQYF. For the CDR3, the DNA is TGTGCCATCAGTGCCAGCGGGGACACAGATACGCAGTATTTT.

This rearrangement joins TRBV3-1 (or the pseudogene TRBV3-2) to TRBJ2-7; perhaps TRBD1 as D (7 bases). Germline V gene data show CDR1 as LGHDT and CDR2 as YNNKEL (reference sequence). This CDR3 region has 15 residues. The V end was cut by 3 bases, the J end by 5 bases, with 17 bases between. The CDR3 here is CASSHRDREDDEQYF. In DNA form, the CDR3 reads TGTGCCAGCAGCCATAGAGACAGGGAGGACGACGAGCAGTACTTC.

The CDR3 loop reads CASSFNAEAFF. CDR3 sequence (DNA): TGTGCCAGCAGCTTTAATGCTGAAGCTTTCTTT. The chain joins TRBV5-6 to TRBJ1-1; D not certain. V was trimmed by 2 bases and J by 6 bases, leaving 5 bases between them. The germline gives CDR1 SGHDT, CDR2 YYEEEE. The CDR3 has 11 amino acids. Combining the CDR3 with reference TRBV5-6 and TRBJ1-1 gives the whole variable domain DAGVTQSPTHLIKTRGQQVTLRCSPKSGHDTVSWYQQALGQGPQFIFQYYEEEERQRGNFPDRFSGHQFPNYSSELNVNALLLGDSALYLCASSFNAEAFFGQGTRLTVV.

This chain connects TRBV21-1 to TRBJ2-1; TRBD2 reflects the table's D call only, with no check against the DNA. TRBV21-1 is described as a pseudogene. The CDR3 totals 17 residues. CDR3 residues: CASTINRDYSILNEQFF. In DNA, the CDR3 is TGTGCCAGCACCATAAACCGGGACTACTCCATCCTCAATGAGCAGTTCTTC.

The V gene is TRBV12-5, the J gene TRBJ2-2, with D perhaps matching TRBD2 (6 bases). Per germline, CDR1 LGHNT and CDR2 FRNRAP. The CDR3 spans 15 residues. V dropped 1 base and J dropped 5 bases, with 11 bases sitting between them. DNA for the CDR3: TGTGCTAGTGGTTTGGGGGACTCCCGGACCGGGGAGCTGTTTTTT. Translating it yields CASGLGDSRTGELFF.

The rearrangement links TRBV30 to TRBJ2-2, with D maybe TRBD1 (5 bases). The CDR3 has 14 residues. Trimming stripped 4 bases from V and 6 bases from J, with 15 bases between. Germline V lookup: CDR1 GTSNPN, CDR2 SVGIG (reference sequence). CDR3 nucleotide sequence: TGTGCCTGGACTTCTGGGGCAGGTCCCGGGGAGCTGTTTTTT. Protein product: CAWTSGAGPGELFF.